This TCR beta chain was observed in a study of blood T cell repertoires in COVID-19. Whole-study context: Acute-phase and convalescent COVID-19 samples originated in the United States, Italy and Spain.

The participants were between about 18 and 90 years old and came from about two dozen US areas. Two negative PCRs, clearance, or symptom resolution characterized the recovered Cohort 3 donors. In the original analysis: For nucleated cells, counts were estimated from reference gene primer amplification. Assay: immunoSEQ multiplex PCR; the TCRdb copy retains only in-frame clones and omits some. The DNA gave D and trimming, while V, J and clone size come from that table. The sample includes 200,000 to 250,000 clones, around nine tenths seen only once; the top ten take 10% to 14%. CDR1 SNHLY and CDR2 FYNNEI come from the germline V gene. The CDR3 sequence is 15 residues long. Trimming cost V 2 bases and J 3 bases, with 13 bases left between them.

The genes are TRBV2 and TRBJ2-5; a weak D match, TRBD1 (5 bases). This sequence originates from a man aged 25-45 years who had recovered from COVID-19. Sequenced material: PBMCs or T cells enriched from blood (not recorded which). The CDR3: CASSEFQGWEETQYF. Written as DNA, the CDR3 is TGTGCCAGCAGTGAATTTCAGGGATGGGAAGAGACCCAGTACTTC.